These 23 T cell receptor beta chains originate from one sample sequenced in a study of T-cell memory formation after mild COVID-19. One entry per CDR3 protein results from TCRdb running MiXCR on the 5' RACE reads. The sample lists approximately 250,000 distinct CDR3 sequences, around 15% occurring once. The specimen sequenced was PBMCs or a T cell subset sorted from them (not recorded which). These TCRs come from a man younger than 35 who had mild COVID-19 (a few samples of this study predate the infection). Cell type and time point are not known.

The chain carries TRBV6-5 and TRBJ1-6, with D possibly being TRBD1 (5 bases). The germline gives CDR1 MNHEY, CDR2 SVGAGI. V was trimmed by 2 bases and J by 14 bases, leaving 19 bases between them. This CDR3 has 15 amino acids. As DNA, the CDR3 is TGTGCCAGCAGTTACGGGGGGTCGTGGGGTGAAGCCCTCCACTTT. This sequence encodes CASSYGGSWGEALHF.

This clonotype was found a few times. The genes are TRBV2 and TRBJ1-4, with D possibly being TRBD1 (6 bases). The V gene's germline CDR1 is SNHLY and CDR2 FYNNEI. This CDR3 spans 14 amino acids. Trimming pared 4 bases from V and 3 bases from J, leaving 9 bases between. This CDR3 reads CASSVGAANEKLFF. CDR3 DNA: TGTGCCAGCAGTGTGGGGGCGGCTAATGAAAAACTGTTTTTT.

V usage is TRBV7-9 and J usage is TRBJ1-1, with unresolved D. The CDR3 loop spans 15 amino acids. Germline CDR1 and CDR2: SEHNR and FQNEAQ (reference sequence). V lost 10 bases to trimming and J lost 0 bases, with 18 bases between them. CDR3 DNA: TGTGCCACCCGCTCACGATCAGCCTTGAACACTGAAGCTTTCTTT. Amino acid sequence: CATRSRSALNTEAFF.

This rearrangement joins TRBV14 to TRBJ2-5; D not certain. In germline, CDR1 is SGHDN, CDR2 FVKESK. Trimming pared 4 bases from V and 0 bases from J, leaving 6 bases between. The CDR3 runs 13 residues. The CDR3 DNA sequence: TGTGCCAGCAGCCTTCAGTACCAAGAGACCCAGTACTTC. Its protein product is CASSLQYQETQYF.

This clonotype was found many times. The chain employs TRBV4-1 and TRBJ2-1; D is perhaps TRBD1 or TRBD2 (5 bases each). V was cut by 0 bases and J by 0 bases, with 6 bases left in between. Germline V gives CDR1 MGHRA, CDR2 YSYEKL. The CDR3 is made up of 15 amino acids. Written as DNA, the CDR3 is TGCGCCAGCAGCCAAGAGGGGGTCTCCTACAATGAGCAGTTCTTC. Translation: CASSQEGVSYNEQFF.

The chain uses TRBV20-1 and TRBJ1-4; tentative D call: TRBD1 (5 bases). The V gene's germline CDR1 is DFQATT and CDR2 SNEGSKA (reference sequence). Trimming shortened V by 0 bases and J by 8 bases, and 10 bases separated the two germline ends. The CDR3 consists of 13 residues. CDR3 in DNA: TGCAGTGCTAGAGATAGCGGGGCAGAAAAACTGTTTTTT. Amino acids: CSARDSGAEKLFF.

There are a few counts of this clonotype. The DNA of the CDR3 is TGTGCCAGCAGCTCACATTTGGGAGAGGTCTTGAACACTGAAGCTTTCTTT. Its translation: CASSSHLGEVLNTEAFF. This sequence joins TRBV9 and TRBJ1-1; D is unresolved. The germline V and J ends were trimmed by 4 bases and 0 bases, with 19 bases remaining between them. This CDR3 region has 17 residues. Germline V gene sequence: CDR1 SGDLS, CDR2 YYNGEE.

The chain couples TRBV12-3 or TRBV12-4 to TRBJ1-6; D not certain. This CDR3 contains 16 residues. Trimming took 3 bases from V and 4 from J, leaving 13 bases between them. The CDR3 DNA follows: TGTGCCAGCAGTTTTGGTATTGGGTCTTATAATTCACCCCTCCACTTT. It encodes CASSFGIGSYNSPLHF.

In its sample, this clonotype was seen many times. CDR3: CASSFGMLGTEAFF. DNA for the CDR3: TGTGCCAGCAGCTTCGGTATGTTGGGGACTGAAGCTTTCTTT. J is TRBJ1-1 and V is TRBV5-5; D is ambiguous. The germline V gene has CDR1 SGHKS and CDR2 YYEKEE (reference sequence). This CDR3 contains 14 residues. V dropped 2 bases and J dropped 5 bases, with 13 bases sitting between them.

This clonotype was detected a few times. The rearrangement joins TRBV29-1 to TRBJ2-7, with D perhaps matching TRBD2 (5 bases). Germline V gene sequence: CDR1 SQVTM, CDR2 ANQGSEA. The CDR3 sequence is 14 residues long. V dropped 6 bases and J dropped 5 bases, with 20 bases sitting between them. In nucleotides, the CDR3 is TGCAGCGTGAGGAGTAGCGCTAGTCCCGACGAGCAGTACTTC. Translation: CSVRSSASPDEQYF.

This clonotype came up a few times. This chain connects TRBV7-2 to TRBJ1-6, with a tentative D call TRBD1 (5 bases). CDR1 and CDR2 (germline): SGHTA, FQGNSA. V shed 5 bases and J shed 9 bases, with 11 bases lying between them. The CDR3 sequence is 13 residues long. CDR3 region: CASSPPGGSPLHF. The CDR3 DNA sequence: TGTGCCAGCAGCCCCCCGGGGGGTTCACCCCTCCACTTT. The full variable domain, with the rest looked up from reference TRBV7-2 and TRBJ1-6, is GAGVSQSPSNKVTEKGKDVELRCDPISGHTALYWYRQSLGQGLEFLIYFQGNSAPDKSGLPSDRFSAERTGGSVSTLTIQRTQQEDSAVYLCASSPPGGSPLHFGNGTRLTVT.

The J gene is TRBJ2-2, the V gene TRBV5-1; TRBD1 matches at 9 bases. Trimming took 1 base from V and 3 from J; bases not matched to a gene: 7. The V gene's germline CDR1 is SGHRS and CDR2 YFSETQ. The CDR3 runs to 17 residues. This chain's CDR3 is CASSLKPQGADTGELFF. The CDR3 DNA reads as TGCGCCAGCAGCTTGAAGCCACAGGGGGCGGACACCGGGGAGCTGTTTTTT. The full variable domain, its missing parts supplied by reference TRBV5-1 and TRBJ2-2, is KAGVTQTPRYLIKTRGQQVTLSCSPISGHRSVSWYQQTPGQGLQFLFEYFSETQRNKGNFPGRFSGRQFSNSRSEMNVSTLELGDSALYLCASSLKPQGADTGELFFGEGSRLTVL.

This clonotype was seen a handful of times. The genes are TRBV6-2 or TRBV6-3 and TRBJ2-1, with D maybe TRBD1 (6 bases). Trimming took 6 bases from V and 4 from J, leaving 13 bases between them. Per the germline V gene, CDR1 is MNHEY and CDR2 is SVGEGT. The CDR3 runs 14 residues. DNA of the CDR3: TGTGCCAGCAGCCTAATGGGGGCGTACAATGAGCAGTTCTTC. Its translation: CASSLMGAYNEQFF.

V usage is TRBV3-1 and J usage is TRBJ1-2, with D perhaps matching TRBD1 (6 bases). The V end was cut by 4 bases, the J end by 4 bases, with 13 bases between. The germline gives CDR1 LGHDT, CDR2 YNNKEL (reference sequence). CDR3 size: 14 residues. The CDR3 nucleotides are TGTGCCAGCAGCCCCGGGGGCCGCCCCTATGGCTACACCTTC. It yields the protein CASSPGGRPYGYTF.

This clonotype has only a few counts. The chain is built from TRBV30 and TRBJ1-1; D ambiguous. V gave up 2 bases and J gave up 6 bases, with 7 bases separating them. CDR1 and CDR2 (germline): GTSNPN, SVGIG (reference sequence). This CDR3 region has 11 residues. The CDR3 here is CAWSRLAEAFF. The CDR3 region has the DNA TGTGCCTGGAGTAGGTTGGCTGAAGCTTTCTTT.

This clonotype came up many times. The chain uses TRBV5-1 and TRBJ1-2; no clear D gene. Germline CDR1 SGHRS, CDR2 YFSETQ. This CDR3 has 14 amino acids. V lost 4 bases and J 7 bases, leaving 17 bases between the germline ends. In DNA, the CDR3 is TGCGCCAGCAGCGAGCCCTCGCGGCCCAGTGGCTACACCTTC. Translated: CASSEPSRPSGYTF.

This clonotype came up a few times. V and J are TRBV11-3 and TRBJ2-5; the D call may be TRBD1 or TRBD2 (5 bases each). Trimming cost V 2 bases and J 0 bases, with 10 bases left between them. The germline V gene has CDR1 SGHNT and CDR2 YENEEA. This CDR3 comprises 15 residues. The CDR3 spells CASSLSRDHQETQYF. DNA for the CDR3: TGTGCCAGCAGCTTATCCCGGGACCACCAAGAGACCCAGTACTTC.

Points on this clonotype: A clone one base away is much larger, so this may be a read error. The J gene is TRBJ1-2, the V gene TRBV7-2; 7 nucleotides align to TRBD1. CDR3 length: 12 residues. Losses at the gene ends were 5 bases for V and 7 bases for J; bases not matched to a gene: 4. Germline assignment: CDR1 SGHTA and CDR2 FQGNSA. CDR3 in amino acids: CASSPGGIGYTF. In nucleotides, the CDR3 is TGTGCCAGCAGCCCAGGGGGTATTGGCTACACCTTC.

This clonotype has only one observation. The chain recombines TRBV5-6 with TRBJ1-2; the D gene is possibly TRBD1 (5 bases). The CDR3 is 18 residues long. With 2 bases removed from V and 0 bases from J, the gap between germline ends came to 20 bases. The germline gives CDR1 SGHDT, CDR2 YYEEEE. Here the CDR3 DNA reads TGTGCCAGCAGCTTCCTCCCCGTCAGGGCCATTTCTAACTATGGCTACACCTTC. Protein: CASSFLPVRAISNYGYTF.

This clonotype was found a few times. The V gene is TRBV29-1, the J gene TRBJ2-4, with D possibly TRBD1 on 10 matching bases. Germline V gene lookup returns CDR1 SQVTM and CDR2 ANQGSEA. This CDR3 spans 17 amino acids. V lost 5 bases and J 6 bases, leaving 26 bases between the germline ends. As DNA, the CDR3 is TGCAGCGTTTCCGGGACAGGGGCTAGCGGGGACCTAAACATTCAGTACTTC. It is translated as CSVSGTGASGDLNIQYF.

The J gene is TRBJ1-1, the V gene TRBV20-1, with D unresolved. The germline CDR1 and CDR2 sequences are DFQATT and SNEGSKA (reference sequence). V was clipped by 7 bases and J by 1 base, with 7 bases between them. The CDR3 covers 11 residues. Here the CDR3 DNA reads TGCAGTGGTGGGGAGAACACTGAAGCTTTCTTT. It translates to CSGGENTEAFF.

There are many counts of this clonotype. The J gene is TRBJ2-7, the V gene TRBV5-1; no reliable D call. Germline-derived CDR1 and CDR2 are SGHRS and YFSETQ. Trimming took 4 bases from V and 2 from J, leaving 10 bases between them. This CDR3 has 13 residues. CDR3 protein: CASSVTETYEQYF. CDR3 in DNA: TGCGCCAGCAGCGTTACTGAAACCTACGAGCAGTACTTC.

The chain carries TRBV6-1 and TRBJ1-2; the D gene is possibly TRBD1 (6 bases). V shed 5 bases and J shed 2 bases, with 12 bases lying between them. The CDR3 covers 14 residues. Germline-derived CDR1 and CDR2 are MNHNS and SASEGT. As DNA, the CDR3 is TGTGCCAGCAGTATGACAGGTTCAAACTATGGCTACACCTTC. The encoded protein is CASSMTGSNYGYTF.